This is a list of T cell receptor beta chains from one sample in a study of blood T cells in healthy people across ages. Each CDR3 protein is one row after TCRdb ran MiXCR on the 5' RACE reads. The sample lists some 1.4 million distinct CDR3 sequences; roughly 45% were seen once. Sequencing used blood. These receptors originate from a woman younger than 35 in good health. Both conserved end residues are part of each CDR3. A D gene is named only where the DNA matches it firmly. Size tells how often a clone was seen (once, few, many) or the class of an expanded clone, and some rows leave it out.

abundance: -; v_gene: TRBV11-2; j_gene: TRBJ2-1; d_gene: TRBD1; CDR3aa: CASSLTGDERFF; CDR3nt: TGTGCCAGCAGCTTGACAGGGGATGAGCGGTTCTTC
abundance: few; v_gene: TRBV4-1; j_gene: TRBJ2-1; d_gene: TRBD2; CDR3aa: CASSQDRALAGSSYNEQFF; CDR3nt: TGCGCCAGCAGCCAAGATCGTGCCCTAGCGGGGAGCTCCTACAATGAGCAGTTCTTC
abundance: few; v_gene: TRBV5-4; j_gene: TRBJ2-5; d_gene: -; CDR3aa: CASSLMGGKETQYF; CDR3nt: TGTGCCAGCAGCTTGATGGGCGGAAAAGAGACCCAGTACTTC
abundance: -; v_gene: TRBV9; j_gene: TRBJ2-7; d_gene: TRBD1; CDR3aa: CASSRGQAGAYEQYF; CDR3nt: TGTGCCAGCAGCCGAGGACAGGCAGGAGCCTACGAGCAGTACTTC
abundance: -; v_gene: TRBV7-9; j_gene: TRBJ2-7; d_gene: -; CDR3aa: CASSLDVGWKYNEQYF; CDR3nt: TGTGCCAGCAGCTTAGATGTGGGCTGGAAATACAATGAGCAGTACTTC
abundance: few; v_gene: TRBV5-1; j_gene: TRBJ2-3; d_gene: TRBD2; CDR3aa: CASSPGLASSTDTQYF; CDR3nt: TGCGCCAGCAGCCCCGGACTAGCGTCTAGCACAGATACGCAGTATTTT
abundance: -; v_gene: TRBV10-3; j_gene: TRBJ2-1; d_gene: -; CDR3aa: CAISPMGVVGEQFF; CDR3nt: TGTGCCATCAGTCCGATGGGGGTGGTTGGTGAGCAGTTCTTC
abundance: -; v_gene: TRBV3-1; j_gene: TRBJ2-7; d_gene: -; CDR3aa: CASSNRGSNRLGSYEQYF; CDR3nt: TGTGCCAGCAGCAATAGGGGGAGTAACCGACTAGGCTCCTACGAGCAGTACTTC
abundance: few; v_gene: TRBV20-1; j_gene: TRBJ2-3; d_gene: TRBD2; CDR3aa: CSAAPRLAANTDTQYF; CDR3nt: TGCAGTGCCGCCCCCCGACTAGCTGCGAACACAGATACGCAGTATTTT
abundance: -; v_gene: TRBV20-1; j_gene: TRBJ2-7; d_gene: -; CDR3aa: CSARDRLLYEQYF; CDR3nt: TGCAGTGCTAGAGATCGGCTCCTATACGAGCAGTACTTC
abundance: few; v_gene: TRBV9; j_gene: TRBJ2-7; d_gene: -; CDR3aa: CASSPTGQASYEQYF; CDR3nt: TGTGCCAGCAGCCCAACCGGGCAGGCCAGCTACGAGCAGTACTTC
abundance: -; v_gene: TRBV20-1; j_gene: TRBJ2-1; d_gene: TRBD2; CDR3aa: CSALEGTSGNNEQFF; CDR3nt: TGCAGTGCCCTCGAGGGGACTAGCGGCAACAATGAGCAGTTCTTC
abundance: few; v_gene: TRBV20-1; j_gene: TRBJ2-7; d_gene: -; CDR3aa: CSARDSIRPEQYF; CDR3nt: TGCAGTGCTAGAGATTCCATTCGGCCCGAGCAGTACTTC
abundance: -; v_gene: TRBV6-5; j_gene: TRBJ2-3; d_gene: TRBD1; CDR3aa: CASSYEGQGVGTQYF; CDR3nt: TGTGCCAGCAGTTACGAGGGACAGGGCGTGGGTACGCAGTATTTT
abundance: few; v_gene: TRBV7-6; j_gene: TRBJ2-3; d_gene: TRBD2; CDR3aa: CASSLAGRAVDTQYF; CDR3nt: TGTGCCAGCAGCTTAGCCGGGAGGGCTGTGGATACGCAGTATTTT
abundance: -; v_gene: TRBV7-2; j_gene: TRBJ1-2; d_gene: -; CDR3aa: CASSFEATNYGYTF; CDR3nt: TGTGCCAGCAGCTTTGAGGCTACTAACTATGGCTACACCTTC
abundance: few; v_gene: TRBV20-1; j_gene: TRBJ1-1; d_gene: -; CDR3aa: CSARKEINTEAFF; CDR3nt: TGCAGTGCCCGGAAAGAAATCAACACTGAAGCTTTCTTT
abundance: -; v_gene: TRBV3-1; j_gene: TRBJ2-5; d_gene: TRBD2; CDR3aa: CASSSTSGRKETQYF; CDR3nt: TGTGCCAGCAGCTCAACTAGCGGGCGTAAAGAGACCCAGTACTTC
abundance: -; v_gene: TRBV7-9; j_gene: TRBJ2-1; d_gene: TRBD1; CDR3aa: CASSAPTGAHNEQFF; CDR3nt: TGTGCCAGCAGCGCACCGACAGGGGCGCACAATGAGCAGTTCTTC
abundance: -; v_gene: TRBV19; j_gene: TRBJ1-5; d_gene: TRBD1; CDR3aa: CASSLDRGSQPQHF; CDR3nt: TGTGCCAGTAGCCTTGACAGGGGTAGTCAGCCCCAGCATTTT
abundance: -; v_gene: TRBV28; j_gene: TRBJ2-7; d_gene: TRBD2; CDR3aa: CASSFVLAGADEQYF; CDR3nt: TGTGCCAGCAGTTTTGTACTAGCGGGGGCCGACGAGCAGTACTTC
abundance: few; v_gene: TRBV12-3/TRBV12-4; j_gene: TRBJ1-2; d_gene: -; CDR3aa: CASSFSGPNYGYTF; CDR3nt: TGTGCCAGCAGTTTCTCGGGGCCTAACTATGGCTACACCTTC
abundance: few; v_gene: TRBV7-8; j_gene: TRBJ2-7; d_gene: -; CDR3aa: CASIIGGRSSALYF; CDR3nt: TGTGCCAGCATCATAGGGGGGCGAAGCTCGGCTTTGTACTTC
abundance: few; v_gene: TRBV29-1; j_gene: TRBJ2-5; d_gene: TRBD2; CDR3aa: CSARTRDEQYF; CDR3nt: TGCAGCGCACGGACTAGAGATGAGCAGTACTTC
abundance: few; v_gene: TRBV24-1; j_gene: TRBJ1-4; d_gene: -; CDR3aa: CATSDPSLGGNEKLFF; CDR3nt: TGTGCCACCAGTGATCCTTCGCTTGGGGGTAATGAAAAACTGTTTTTT
abundance: few; v_gene: TRBV4-1; j_gene: TRBJ2-1; d_gene: TRBD1; CDR3aa: CASSHGQDRDPNEQFF; CDR3nt: TGCGCCAGCAGCCACGGCCAAGACAGGGATCCCAATGAGCAGTTCTTC
abundance: -; v_gene: TRBV24-1; j_gene: TRBJ2-5; d_gene: TRBD2; CDR3aa: CATSSGGTQYF; CDR3nt: TGTGCCACCAGCTCGGGGGGGACCCAGTACTTC
abundance: -; v_gene: TRBV5-1; j_gene: TRBJ2-1; d_gene: -; CDR3aa: CASSYGGTGGNEQFF; CDR3nt: TGCGCCAGCAGCTATGGTGGGACCGGGGGCAATGAGCAGTTCTTC
abundance: -; v_gene: TRBV27; j_gene: TRBJ2-1; d_gene: TRBD2; CDR3aa: CASSSPSGSLNEQFF; CDR3nt: TGTGCCAGCAGTTCTCCTAGCGGGAGCCTCAATGAGCAGTTCTTC
abundance: -; v_gene: TRBV12-3/TRBV12-4; j_gene: TRBJ2-7; d_gene: TRBD2; CDR3aa: CASSISGSSYNEQYF; CDR3nt: TGTGCCAGCAGTATTAGCGGGAGCTCCTACAATGAGCAGTACTTC
abundance: few; v_gene: TRBV12-3/TRBV12-4; j_gene: TRBJ1-2; d_gene: TRBD1; CDR3aa: CASSPRSTGEDYTF; CDR3nt: TGTGCCAGCAGTCCCCGCTCGACAGGGGAGGACTACACCTTC
abundance: -; v_gene: TRBV6-2/TRBV6-3; j_gene: TRBJ2-3; d_gene: -; CDR3aa: CASSYSRTEDSTDTQYF; CDR3nt: TGTGCCAGCAGTTACTCGCGGACGGAGGATTCCACAGATACGCAGTATTTT
abundance: -; v_gene: TRBV9; j_gene: TRBJ2-6; d_gene: TRBD1; CDR3aa: CASSVGQGAPGANVLTF; CDR3nt: TGTGCCAGCAGCGTCGGGCAGGGGGCGCCCGGGGCCAACGTCCTGACTTTC
abundance: -; v_gene: TRBV7-9; j_gene: TRBJ2-5; d_gene: -; CDR3aa: CASSLADAGHQETQYF; CDR3nt: TGTGCCAGCAGCTTAGCGGACGCGGGGCACCAAGAGACCCAGTACTTC
abundance: many; v_gene: TRBV9; j_gene: TRBJ1-2; d_gene: -; CDR3aa: CASSGDGYTF; CDR3nt: TGTGCCAGCAGTGGGGATGGCTACACCTTC
abundance: -; v_gene: TRBV20-1; j_gene: TRBJ2-7; d_gene: -; CDR3aa: CSAGDRVSHSYEQYF; CDR3nt: TGCAGTGCTGGAGATCGAGTTAGCCACTCCTACGAGCAGTACTTC